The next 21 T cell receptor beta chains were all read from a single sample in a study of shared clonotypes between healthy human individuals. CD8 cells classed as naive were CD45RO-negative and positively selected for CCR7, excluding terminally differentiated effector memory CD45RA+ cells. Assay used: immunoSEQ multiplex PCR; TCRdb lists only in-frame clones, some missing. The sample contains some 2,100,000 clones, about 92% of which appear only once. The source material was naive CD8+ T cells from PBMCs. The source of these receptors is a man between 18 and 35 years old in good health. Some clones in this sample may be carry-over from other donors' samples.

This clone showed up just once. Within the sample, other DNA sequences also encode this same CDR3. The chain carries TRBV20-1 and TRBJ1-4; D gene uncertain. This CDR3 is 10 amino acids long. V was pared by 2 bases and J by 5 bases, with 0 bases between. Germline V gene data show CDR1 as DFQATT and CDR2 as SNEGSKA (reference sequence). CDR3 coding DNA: TGCAGTGCTAGAAATGAAAAACTGTTTTTT. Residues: CSARNEKLFF.

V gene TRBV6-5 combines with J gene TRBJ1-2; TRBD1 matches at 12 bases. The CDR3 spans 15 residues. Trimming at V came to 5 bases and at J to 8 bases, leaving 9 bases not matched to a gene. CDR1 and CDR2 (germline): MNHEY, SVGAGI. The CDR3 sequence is CASSGRDRGRLGYTF. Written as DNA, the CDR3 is TGTGCCAGCAGTGGTCGGGACAGGGGGCGCTTGGGCTACACCTTC.

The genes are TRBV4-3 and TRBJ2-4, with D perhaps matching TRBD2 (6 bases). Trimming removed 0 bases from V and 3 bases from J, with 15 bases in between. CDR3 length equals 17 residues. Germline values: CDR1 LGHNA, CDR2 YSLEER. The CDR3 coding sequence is TGCGCCAGCAGCCAAGATGGAGGGAGTTGGTTCAAAAACATTCAGTACTTC. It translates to CASSQDGGSWFKNIQYF.

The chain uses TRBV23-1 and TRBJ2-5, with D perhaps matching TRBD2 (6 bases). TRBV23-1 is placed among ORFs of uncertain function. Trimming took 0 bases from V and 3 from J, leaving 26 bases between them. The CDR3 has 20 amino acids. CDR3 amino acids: CASSQSAGKAGLELKETQYF. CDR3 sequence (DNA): TGCGCCAGCAGTCAATCAGCGGGCAAGGCGGGGCTAGAGTTAAAAGAGACCCAGTACTTC.

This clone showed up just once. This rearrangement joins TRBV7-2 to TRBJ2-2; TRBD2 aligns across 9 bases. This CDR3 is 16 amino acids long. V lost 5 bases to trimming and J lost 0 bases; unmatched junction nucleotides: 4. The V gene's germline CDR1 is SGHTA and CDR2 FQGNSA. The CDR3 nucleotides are TGTGCCAGCAGCCCCCGACTAGCGGCGAACACCGGGGAGCTGTTTTTT. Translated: CASSPRLAANTGELFF. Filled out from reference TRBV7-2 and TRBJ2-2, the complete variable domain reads GAGVSQSPSNKVTEKGKDVELRCDPISGHTALYWYRQSLGQGLEFLIYFQGNSAPDKSGLPSDRFSAERTGGSVSTLTIQRTQQEDSAVYLCASSPRLAANTGELFFGEGSRLTVL.

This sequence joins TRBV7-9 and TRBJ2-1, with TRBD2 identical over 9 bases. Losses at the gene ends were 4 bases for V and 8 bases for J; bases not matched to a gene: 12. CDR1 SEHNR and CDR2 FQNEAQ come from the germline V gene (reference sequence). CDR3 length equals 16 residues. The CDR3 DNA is TGTGCCAGCAGCTCCCTAGCGGGGAGGTGGGGGGATGAGCAGTTCTTC. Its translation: CASSSLAGRWGDEQFF.

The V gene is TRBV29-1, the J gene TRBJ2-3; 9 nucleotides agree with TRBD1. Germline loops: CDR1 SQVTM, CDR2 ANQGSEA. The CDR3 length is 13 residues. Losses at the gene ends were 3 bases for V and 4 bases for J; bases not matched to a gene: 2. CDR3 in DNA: TGCAGCGTTGAGGGGACAGGGTCAGATACGCAGTATTTT. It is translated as CSVEGTGSDTQYF.

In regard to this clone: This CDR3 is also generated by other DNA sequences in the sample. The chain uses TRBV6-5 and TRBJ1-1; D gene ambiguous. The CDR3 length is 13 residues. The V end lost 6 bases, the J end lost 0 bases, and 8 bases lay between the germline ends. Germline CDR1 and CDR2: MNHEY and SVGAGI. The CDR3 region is CASSPTMNTEAFF. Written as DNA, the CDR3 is TGTGCCAGCAGCCCCACCATGAACACTGAAGCTTTCTTT.

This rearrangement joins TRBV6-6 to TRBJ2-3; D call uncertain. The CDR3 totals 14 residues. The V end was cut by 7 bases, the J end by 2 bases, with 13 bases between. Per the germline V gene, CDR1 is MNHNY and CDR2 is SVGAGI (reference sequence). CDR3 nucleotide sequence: TGTGCCAGCACTTTTAGCCTTTACACAGATACGCAGTATTTT. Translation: CASTFSLYTDTQYF.

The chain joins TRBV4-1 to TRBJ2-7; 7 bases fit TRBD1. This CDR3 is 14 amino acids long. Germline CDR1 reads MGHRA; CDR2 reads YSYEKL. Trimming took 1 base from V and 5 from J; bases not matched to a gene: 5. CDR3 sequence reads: CASSQAGQIHEQYF. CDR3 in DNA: TGCGCCAGCAGCCAAGCGGGACAGATCCACGAGCAGTACTTC.

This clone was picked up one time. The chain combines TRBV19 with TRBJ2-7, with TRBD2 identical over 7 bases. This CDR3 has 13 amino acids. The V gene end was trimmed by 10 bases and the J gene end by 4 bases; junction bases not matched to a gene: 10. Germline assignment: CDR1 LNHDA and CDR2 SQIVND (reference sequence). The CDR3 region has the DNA TGTGCCACCTCGGAAGCGGGATTTTACGAGCAGTACTTC. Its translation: CATSEAGFYEQYF.

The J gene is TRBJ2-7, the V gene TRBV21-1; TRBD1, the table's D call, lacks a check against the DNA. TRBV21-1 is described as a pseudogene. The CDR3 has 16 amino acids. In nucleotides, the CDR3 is TGTGCCAGCAGCAAAGCGGGGAAGGGACAGACCTACGAGCAGTACTTC. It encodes CASSKAGKGQTYEQYF.

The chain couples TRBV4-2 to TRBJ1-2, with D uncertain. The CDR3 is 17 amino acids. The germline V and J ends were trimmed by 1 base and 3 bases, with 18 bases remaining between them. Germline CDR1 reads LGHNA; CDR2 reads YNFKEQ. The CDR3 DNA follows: TGTGCCAGCAGCCAAGCGGGAATTACTCCTCCGTACTATGGCTACACCTTC. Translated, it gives CASSQAGITPPYYGYTF.

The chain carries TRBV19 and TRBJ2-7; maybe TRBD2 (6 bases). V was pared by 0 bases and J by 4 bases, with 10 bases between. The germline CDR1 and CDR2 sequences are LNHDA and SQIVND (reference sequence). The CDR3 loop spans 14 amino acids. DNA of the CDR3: TGTGCCAGTAGTATAGATGCGGGATCATACGAGCAGTACTTC. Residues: CASSIDAGSYEQYF.

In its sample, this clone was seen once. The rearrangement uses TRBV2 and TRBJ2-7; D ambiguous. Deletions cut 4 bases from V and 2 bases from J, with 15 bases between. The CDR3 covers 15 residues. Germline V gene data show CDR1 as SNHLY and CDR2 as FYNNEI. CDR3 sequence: CASSALIALTYEQYF. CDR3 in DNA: TGTGCCAGCAGTGCTCTAATCGCTCTGACCTACGAGCAGTACTTC.

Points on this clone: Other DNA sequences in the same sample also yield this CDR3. The chain's CDR3 is CASSRTGDTYEQYF. CDR3 bases: TGTGCCAGCAGCCGGACAGGGGACACCTACGAGCAGTACTTC. This rearrangement joins TRBV28 to TRBJ2-7; 9 bases map to TRBD1. Germline-derived CDR1 and CDR2 are MDHEN and SYDVKM. There are 14 residues in the CDR3. V dropped 6 bases and J dropped 2; count of bases not matched to a gene: 5. Drawing the rest from reference TRBV28 and TRBJ2-7, the complete variable domain is DVKVTQSSRYLVKRTGEKVFLECVQDMDHENMFWYRQDPGLGLRLIYFSYDVKMKEKGDIPEGYSVSREKKERFSLILESASTNQTSMYLCASSRTGDTYEQYFGPGTRLTVT.

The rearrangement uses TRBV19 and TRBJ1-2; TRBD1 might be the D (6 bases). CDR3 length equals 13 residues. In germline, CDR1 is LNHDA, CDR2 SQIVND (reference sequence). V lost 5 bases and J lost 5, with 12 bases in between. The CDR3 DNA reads TGTGCCAGTAGTGTAACAGGGTATTATGGCTACACCTTC. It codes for CASSVTGYYGYTF.

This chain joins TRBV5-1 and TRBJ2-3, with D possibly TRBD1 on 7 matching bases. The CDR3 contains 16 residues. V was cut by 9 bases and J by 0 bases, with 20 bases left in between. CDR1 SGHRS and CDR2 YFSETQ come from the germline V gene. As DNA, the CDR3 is TGCGCCACAAAAACAGGGGCGGGAACTAGCACAGATACGCAGTATTTT. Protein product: CATKTGAGTSTDTQYF. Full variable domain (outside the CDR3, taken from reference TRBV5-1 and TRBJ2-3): KAGVTQTPRYLIKTRGQQVTLSCSPISGHRSVSWYQQTPGQGLQFLFEYFSETQRNKGNFPGRFSGRQFSNSRSEMNVSTLELGDSALYLCATKTGAGTSTDTQYFGPGTRLTVL.

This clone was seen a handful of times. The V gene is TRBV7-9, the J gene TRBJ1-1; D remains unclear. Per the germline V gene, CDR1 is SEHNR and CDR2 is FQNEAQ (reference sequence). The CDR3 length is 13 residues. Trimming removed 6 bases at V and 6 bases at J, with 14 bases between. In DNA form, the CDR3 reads TGTGCCAGCAGGCGAGGCGGGATGTCTGAAGCTTTCTTT. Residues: CASRRGGMSEAFF.

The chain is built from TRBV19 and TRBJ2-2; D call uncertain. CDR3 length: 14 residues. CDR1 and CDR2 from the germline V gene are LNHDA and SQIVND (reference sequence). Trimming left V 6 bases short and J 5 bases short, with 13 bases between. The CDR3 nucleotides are TGTGCCAGTAGCCCCGAGCTAGTAACCGGGGAGCTGTTTTTT. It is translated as CASSPELVTGELFF.

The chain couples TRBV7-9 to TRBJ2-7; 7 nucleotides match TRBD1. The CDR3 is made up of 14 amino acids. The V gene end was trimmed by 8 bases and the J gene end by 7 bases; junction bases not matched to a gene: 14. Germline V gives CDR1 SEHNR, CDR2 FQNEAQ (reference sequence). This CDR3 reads CASRQGVEQLEQYF. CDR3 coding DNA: TGTGCCAGCCGTCAGGGGGTCGAGCAACTGGAGCAGTACTTC.